The entry below gives a single T cell receptor (beta chain) sequence along with its context. The CDR3 contains 16 residues. The germline CDR1 and CDR2 sequences are SNHLY and FYNNEI. V gave up 3 bases and J gave up 7 bases; unmatched junction bases: 7. The data were obtained in a study of blood T cell repertoires in COVID-19. Study summary: Nucleic acid was either cDNA or gDNA, and it came from T cells, B-cell-depleted T cells, or PBMCs.

TCRdb's copy holds only in-frame clones and misses some; the assay was immunoSEQ multiplex PCR. Among approximately 200,000 clones listed, 75% to 90% were seen once. V and J are TRBV2 and TRBJ2-1; TRBD1 agrees at 12 bases. This TCR was recovered from a man aged 25-45 years who had recovered from COVID-19. Sequenced sample: PBMCs or T cells enriched from blood (not recorded which). The CDR3 DNA reads as TGTGCCAGCAGTGAGGGACAGGGGGCGATAATAAATGAGCAGTTCTTC. Translated: CASSEGQGAIINEQFF.